The table lists the clone carrying this T cell receptor (beta chain) with many counts. A total of 2 million PBMCs stored at -80 degrees C provided the unsorted libraries. Trimming took 1 base from V and 4 from J; bases not matched to a gene: 8. This CDR3 is 16 amino acids long. Germline lookup yields CDR1 LGHDT and CDR2 YNNKEL (reference sequence). TCRdb redid the calling of the 5' RACE reads with MiXCR, one entry per CDR3 protein. The repertoire holds some 77,000 distinct CDR3 sequences, with roughly 9.9% as singletons. The sample belongs to a study of neurological immune-mediated disorders. This sequence was found in a man aged 50-59 years in good health. Sequences were obtained from PBMCs. The chain recombines TRBV3-1 with TRBJ1-1, with 8 bases that match TRBD1. CDR3 sequence (DNA): TGTGCCAGCAGCCAAGCAGGGGGCCCTAGGGGCACTGAAGCTTTCTTT. Its protein product is CASSQAGGPRGTEAFF.